This TCR beta chain was profiled in a study of T cell responses to AZD1222 COVID-19 vaccine. Sequencing used immunoSEQ multiplex PCR; TCRdb keeps in-frame clones, though not all of them. The table includes more than 85,000 clones, approximately 90% detected once. CDR3 length: 19 residues. Per the germline V gene, CDR1 is SGHDN and CDR2 is FVKESK. J gave up 3 bases and V 1 base, and 15 bases lay outside the gene matches. This clone appeared once. The TCR was taken from an adult in good health. The specimen was peripheral blood, collected on day 0 of AZD1222 vaccination. This sequence joins TRBV14 and TRBJ2-3; the match to TRBD1 covers 8 bases. The CDR3 sequence: CASSQGSLTGVKRTDTQYF. In nucleotides, the CDR3 is TGTGCCAGCAGCCAAGGCAGCCTGACAGGGGTAAAAAGGACAGATACGCAGTATTTT.